This is a list of T cell receptor beta chains from one sample in a study of T cells of healthy individuals. TCRdb passed the 5' RACE reads through MiXCR, listing each CDR3 protein once. The sample includes some 85,000 distinct CDR3 sequences, about 5% of them seen just once. The receptors come from a female donor in good health. The CDR3 runs from the conserved cysteine through the conserved F or W. The D gene is left open where the match is weak.

v_gene: TRBV4-2; d_gene: .; j_gene: TRBJ2-7; CDR3aa: CASSQDPGARNEQYF
v_gene: TRBV6-6; d_gene: .; j_gene: TRBJ1-5; CDR3aa: CASSPGQNLNQPQHF
v_gene: TRBV7-2; d_gene: .; j_gene: TRBJ1-1; CDR3aa: CASSPEGPQEAFF
v_gene: TRBV5-1; d_gene: .; j_gene: TRBJ1-1; CDR3aa: CASSHPRGEAFF
v_gene: TRBV12-5; d_gene: TRBD1; j_gene: TRBJ1-1; CDR3aa: CASAVRQGPTKAFF
v_gene: TRBV29-1; d_gene: TRBD1; j_gene: TRBJ1-1; CDR3aa: CSGRGQGFTEAFF
v_gene: TRBV9; d_gene: TRBD1; j_gene: TRBJ1-4; CDR3aa: CASHERTGVLIDEKLFF
v_gene: TRBV7-9; d_gene: TRBD1; j_gene: TRBJ2-3; CDR3aa: CASSLVWTGEGDTQYF
v_gene: TRBV2; d_gene: TRBD1; j_gene: TRBJ1-6; CDR3aa: CASTGTGDSPLHF
v_gene: TRBV12-2; d_gene: .; j_gene: TRBJ1-6; CDR3aa: CASPFNPASNSPLHF
v_gene: TRBV15; d_gene: .; j_gene: TRBJ1-4; CDR3aa: CATSRTRESEKLFF
v_gene: TRBV30; d_gene: .; j_gene: TRBJ2-7; CDR3aa: CAWNPGTEYEQYF
v_gene: TRBV5-6; d_gene: .; j_gene: TRBJ2-4; CDR3aa: CASSTPEAKNIQYF
v_gene: TRBV20-1; d_gene: .; j_gene: TRBJ2-7; CDR3aa: CSALKSYEQYF
v_gene: TRBV20-1; d_gene: .; j_gene: TRBJ1-1; CDR3aa: CSATDATGLNTEAFF
v_gene: TRBV3-1; d_gene: .; j_gene: TRBJ2-7; CDR3aa: CASSQDSKEGEQYF
v_gene: TRBV28; d_gene: .; j_gene: TRBJ2-2; CDR3aa: CASRLTGDNTGELFF
v_gene: TRBV5-1; d_gene: .; j_gene: TRBJ1-1; CDR3aa: CASSLEAGEVNTEAFF
v_gene: TRBV7-9; d_gene: .; j_gene: TRBJ1-5; CDR3aa: CASSQQYSNQPQHF
v_gene: TRBV20-1; d_gene: TRBD1; j_gene: TRBJ1-5; CDR3aa: CSARVAGTGNQPQHF
v_gene: TRBV20-1; d_gene: TRBD2; j_gene: TRBJ2-7; CDR3aa: CSARTAASGSEQYF
v_gene: TRBV7-2; d_gene: TRBD1; j_gene: TRBJ2-7; CDR3aa: CASSPNSGTAFYEQYF
v_gene: TRBV6-2/TRBV6-3; d_gene: .; j_gene: TRBJ1-1; CDR3aa: CASSIGSRTEAFF
v_gene: TRBV6-5; d_gene: .; j_gene: TRBJ1-1; CDR3aa: CASRETVSTEAFF
v_gene: TRBV29-1; d_gene: TRBD1; j_gene: TRBJ1-1; CDR3aa: CSVEGLGQKNGAFF
v_gene: TRBV20-1; d_gene: TRBD2; j_gene: TRBJ2-1; CDR3aa: CSAERTSGSDEQFF
v_gene: TRBV12-3/TRBV12-4; d_gene: .; j_gene: TRBJ1-3; CDR3aa: CASSLSPDVSGNTIYF
v_gene: TRBV3-1; d_gene: .; j_gene: TRBJ2-4; CDR3aa: CASSGRRTPLPSSIQYF
v_gene: TRBV20-1; d_gene: TRBD1; j_gene: TRBJ1-2; CDR3aa: CSEENRGRGYTF
v_gene: TRBV24-1; d_gene: TRBD1; j_gene: TRBJ2-3; CDR3aa: CATSDSPGQGLGNTQYF